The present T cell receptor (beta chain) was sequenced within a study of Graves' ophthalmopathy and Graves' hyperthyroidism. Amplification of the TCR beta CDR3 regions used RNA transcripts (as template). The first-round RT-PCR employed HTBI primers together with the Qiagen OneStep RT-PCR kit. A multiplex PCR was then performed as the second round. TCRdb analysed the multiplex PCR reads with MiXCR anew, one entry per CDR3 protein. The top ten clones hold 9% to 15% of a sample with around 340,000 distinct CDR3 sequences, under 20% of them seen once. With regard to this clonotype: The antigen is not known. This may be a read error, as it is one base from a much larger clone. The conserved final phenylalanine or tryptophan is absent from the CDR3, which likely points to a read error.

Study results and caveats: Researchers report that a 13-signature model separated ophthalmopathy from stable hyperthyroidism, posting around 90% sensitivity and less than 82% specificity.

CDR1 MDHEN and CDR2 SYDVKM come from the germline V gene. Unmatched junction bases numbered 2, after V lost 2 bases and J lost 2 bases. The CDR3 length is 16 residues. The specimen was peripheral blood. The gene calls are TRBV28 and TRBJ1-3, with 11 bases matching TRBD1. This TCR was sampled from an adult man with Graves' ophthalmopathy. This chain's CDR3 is CASSLVGQGAGNTIYI. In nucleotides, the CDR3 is TGTGCCAGCAGTTTAGTGGGACAGGGGGCTGGAAACACCATATATATT.